This T cell receptor (beta chain) was observed in a study of blood T cell repertoires in COVID-19. Background on the study: Acute-phase and convalescent COVID-19 samples originated in the United States, Italy and Spain. The cDNA or gDNA used as material had been derived from T cells, B-cell-depleted T cells, or PBMCs.

The CDR3 is 13 residues long. Unmatched junction bases numbered 6, after V lost 3 bases and J lost 5 bases. Germline assignment: CDR1 SQVTM and CDR2 ANQGSEA. In the source study's methods: Nucleated cell number was recorded as an estimate derived from reference gene primer amplification. Repertoires were generated with immunoSEQ multiplex PCR, while TCRdb's copy carries only in-frame clones and drops some. The D gene and trimming were derived from the DNA, and the V and J assignments and clone size from that table. The table lists some 110,000 clones, 70% to 90% of them singletons, with 4.5% to 5.5% in the top ten.

The sequencing input was peripheral blood. This chain connects TRBV29-1 to TRBJ1-1; 7 bases align to TRBD1. The source is a human donor in a cohort sampled during active COVID-19. CDR3 sequence (DNA): TGCAGCGTTGAGCCGGACAGGAAGACTGAAGCTTTCTTT. Its protein product is CSVEPDRKTEAFF.